Below, 6 T cell receptor beta chains from the same sample are listed, as sequenced in a study of T-cell memory formation after mild COVID-19. TCRdb independently ran MiXCR on the 5' RACE reads; one entry per CDR3 protein. The sample shows under 250,000 distinct CDR3 sequences, 15% of them seen only once. The sequenced material came from PBMCs or a T cell subset sorted from them (not recorded which). These receptors were taken from an adult woman who had mild COVID-19 (a few samples of this study predate the infection). Cell type and time point are not known.

In its sample, this clonotype ranks as medium-sized. The chain combines TRBV25-1 with TRBJ1-6; 7 bases fit TRBD1. There are 16 residues in the CDR3. The germline V gene has CDR1 MGHDK and CDR2 SYGVNS. The junction had 12 bases not matched to a gene; V was cut back by 6 bases and J by 7 bases. CDR3 in amino acids: CASSNTNQGGNSPLHF. CDR3 nucleotides: TGTGCCAGCAGCAACACCAACCAGGGGGGGAATTCACCCCTCCACTTT.

This clonotype was counted between two and nine times. The rearrangement uses TRBV18 and TRBJ2-7, with D possibly matching TRBD1 (5 bases). The V and J ends lost 4 bases and 3 bases respectively, with 19 bases between them. CDR1 is KGHSH, CDR2 LQKENI, per germline. The CDR3 covers 16 residues. The CDR3 sequence: CASSLSGQGNFYEQYF. The CDR3 bases are TGTGCCAGCTCACTCTCCGGCCAGGGAAACTTCTACGAGCAGTACTTC. Together with reference TRBV18 and TRBJ2-7, the CDR3 gives the full variable domain: NAGVMQNPRHLVRRRGQEARLRCSPMKGHSHVYWYRQLPEEGLKFMVYLQKENIIDESGMPKERFSAEFPKEGPSILRIQQVVRGDSAAYFCASSLSGQGNFYEQYFGPGTRLTVT.

CDR3 DNA: TGTGCCAGCAGCTTGGTTCAGGGCTCTGAAGCTTTCTTT. Translation: CASSLVQGSEAFF. This chain uses TRBV5-4 with TRBJ1-1; a weak D match, TRBD1 (5 bases). The CDR3 is 13 residues long. Germline-derived CDR1 and CDR2 are SGHNT and YYREEE (reference sequence). Trimming took 0 bases from V and 6 from J, leaving 9 bases between them.

CDR3 nucleotides: TGTGCCAGCAGTGAAAACGCGGGAGGGCAGTACTTC. Translated, it gives CASSENAGGQYF. The chain combines TRBV6-1 with TRBJ2-7, with 8 bases matching TRBD2. Germline V lookup: CDR1 MNHNS, CDR2 SASEGT. With V trimmed by 2 bases and J by 9 bases, 3 bases remained unmatched. The CDR3 contains 12 residues.

The CDR3 region is CSARDLLINYGYTF. The CDR3 coding sequence is TGCAGTGCTAGAGATCTGTTGATTAACTATGGCTACACCTTC. The genes are TRBV20-1 and TRBJ1-2; D unclear. V was shortened by 0 bases and J by 1 base, with 9 bases between the two germline ends. The CDR3 is made up of 14 amino acids. Germline assignment: CDR1 DFQATT and CDR2 SNEGSKA (reference sequence).

This clonotype showed up just a few times. V usage is TRBV4-2 and J usage is TRBJ2-7; TRBD1 is a possible D gene (6 bases). Germline V lookup: CDR1 LGHNA, CDR2 YNFKEQ. The germline V and J ends were trimmed by 3 bases and 6 bases, with 12 bases remaining between them. The CDR3 length is 13 residues. The CDR3 bases are TGTGCCAGCAGCCACAACAGGGATGGCGAGCAGTACTTC. Protein product: CASSHNRDGEQYF.